This TCR beta chain was sequenced for a study of blood T cell repertoires in COVID-19. The overall study: From the United States, Italy and Spain came samples of acute and convalescent COVID-19. PBMCs, B-cell-depleted T cells, or T cells provided the cDNA or gDNA that made up the material.

Clinical history as reported by participants underpinned cohort assignment. Germline V gene sequence: CDR1 MNHEY, CDR2 SVGAGI. CDR3 size: 15 residues. The trim removed 5 bases at V and 5 bases at J, leaving 5 bases unmatched. Methods used by the authors: Quantification of nucleated cells was approximated via reference gene primer amplification. Using immunoSEQ multiplex PCR, the repertoire was profiled, and TCRdb retains in-frame clones only, with some absent. The V and J calls and clone size are taken from that table; D and trimming were inferred from the DNA. The data show roughly 260,000 clones, with roughly 85% seen just once and 1.5% to 2% held by the top ten.

The sequencing input was PBMCs or T cells enriched from blood (not recorded which). This receptor was identified in a woman in her fifties or sixties who had recovered from COVID-19. The chain recombines TRBV6-5 with TRBJ1-4; 10 bases are a match to TRBD1. The CDR3 region has the DNA TGTGCCAGCAGTCACGACAGGGGGCGGAATGAAAAACTGTTTTTT. It is translated as CASSHDRGRNEKLFF.